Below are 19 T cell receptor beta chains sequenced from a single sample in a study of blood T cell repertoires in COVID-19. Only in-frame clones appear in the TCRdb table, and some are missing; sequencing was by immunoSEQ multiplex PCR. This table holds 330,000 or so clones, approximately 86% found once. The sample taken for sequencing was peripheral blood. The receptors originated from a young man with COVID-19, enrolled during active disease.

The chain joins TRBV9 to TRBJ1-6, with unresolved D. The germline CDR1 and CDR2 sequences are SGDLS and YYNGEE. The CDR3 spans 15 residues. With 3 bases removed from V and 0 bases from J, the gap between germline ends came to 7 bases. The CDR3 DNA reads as TGTGCCAGCAGCGCCTCGAGCTCCTATAATTCACCCCTCCACTTT. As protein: CASSASSSYNSPLHF. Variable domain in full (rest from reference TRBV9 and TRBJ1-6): DSGVTQTPKHLITATGQRVTLRCSPRSGDLSVYWYQQSLDQGLQFLIQYYNGEERAKGNILERFSAQQFPDLHSELNLSSLELGDSALYFCASSASSSYNSPLHFGNGTRLTVT.

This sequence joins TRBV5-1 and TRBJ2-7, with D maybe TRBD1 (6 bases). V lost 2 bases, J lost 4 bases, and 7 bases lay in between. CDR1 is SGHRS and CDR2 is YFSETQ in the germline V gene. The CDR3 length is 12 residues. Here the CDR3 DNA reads TGCGCCAGCAGCTTAACAGGGTACGAGCAGTACTTC. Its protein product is CASSLTGYEQYF.

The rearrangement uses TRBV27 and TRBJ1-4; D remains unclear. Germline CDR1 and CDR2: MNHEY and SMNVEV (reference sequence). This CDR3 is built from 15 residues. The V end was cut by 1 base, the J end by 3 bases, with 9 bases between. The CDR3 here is CASSLFGGPNEKLFF. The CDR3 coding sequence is TGTGCCAGCAGTTTATTTGGAGGCCCTAATGAAAAACTGTTTTTT.

The CDR3 loop is CASSYAVDTQYF. CDR3 coding DNA: TGTGCCAGCAGTTATGCGGTGGATACGCAGTATTTT. The chain employs TRBV6-2 or TRBV6-3 and TRBJ2-3; no definite D call. The CDR3 has 12 residues. With 3 bases removed from V and 6 bases from J, the gap between germline ends came to 7 bases. Germline V gives CDR1 MNHEY, CDR2 SVGEGT.

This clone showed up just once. CDR3 sequence: CAWSGGASGITDTQYF. For the CDR3, the DNA is TGTGCCTGGAGCGGAGGCGCTAGCGGAATCACAGATACGCAGTATTTT. This sequence joins TRBV30 and TRBJ2-3; 7 bases match TRBD2. Germline V gene data show CDR1 as GTSNPN and CDR2 as SVGIG (reference sequence). The V gene end was trimmed by 3 bases and the J gene end by 2 bases; junction bases not matched to a gene: 11. The CDR3 contains 16 residues.

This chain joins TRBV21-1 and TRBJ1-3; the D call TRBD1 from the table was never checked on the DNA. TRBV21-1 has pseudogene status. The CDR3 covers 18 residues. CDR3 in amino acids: CASSKVCLGGFSGNTIYF. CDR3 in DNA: TGTGCCAGCAGCAAAGTGTGCCTAGGGGGCTTCTCTGGAAACACCATATATTTT.

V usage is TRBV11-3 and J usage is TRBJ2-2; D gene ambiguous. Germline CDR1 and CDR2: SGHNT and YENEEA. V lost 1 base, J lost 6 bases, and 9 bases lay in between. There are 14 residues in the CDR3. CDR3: CASSLAGSAGELFF. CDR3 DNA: TGTGCCAGCAGCTTAGCGGGTTCAGCCGGGGAGCTGTTTTTT.

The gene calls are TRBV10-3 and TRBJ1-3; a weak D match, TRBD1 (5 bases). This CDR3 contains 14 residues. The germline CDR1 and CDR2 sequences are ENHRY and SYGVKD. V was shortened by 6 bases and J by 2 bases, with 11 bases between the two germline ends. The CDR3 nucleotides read TGTGCCATCAGAGCGCAGGGCGCTGGAAACACCATATATTTT. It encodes CAIRAQGAGNTIYF.

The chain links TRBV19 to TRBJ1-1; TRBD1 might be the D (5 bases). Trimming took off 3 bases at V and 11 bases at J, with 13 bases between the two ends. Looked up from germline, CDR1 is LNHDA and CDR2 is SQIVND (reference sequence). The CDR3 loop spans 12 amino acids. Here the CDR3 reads CASSIQGGSAFF. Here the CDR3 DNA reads TGTGCCAGTAGTATCCAGGGAGGTTCCGCTTTCTTT.

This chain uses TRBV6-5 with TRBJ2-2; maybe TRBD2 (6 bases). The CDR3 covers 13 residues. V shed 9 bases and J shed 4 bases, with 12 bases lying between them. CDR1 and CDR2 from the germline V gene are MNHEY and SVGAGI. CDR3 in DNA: TGTGCCAGTATGGGACTTACCACCGGGGAGCTGTTTTTT. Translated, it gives CASMGLTTGELFF.

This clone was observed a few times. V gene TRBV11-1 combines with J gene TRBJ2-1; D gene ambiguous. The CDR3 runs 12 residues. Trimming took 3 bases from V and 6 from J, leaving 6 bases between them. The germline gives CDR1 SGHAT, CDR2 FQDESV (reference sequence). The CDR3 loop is CASSLQINEQFF. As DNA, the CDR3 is TGTGCCAGCAGCTTGCAGATCAATGAGCAGTTCTTC.

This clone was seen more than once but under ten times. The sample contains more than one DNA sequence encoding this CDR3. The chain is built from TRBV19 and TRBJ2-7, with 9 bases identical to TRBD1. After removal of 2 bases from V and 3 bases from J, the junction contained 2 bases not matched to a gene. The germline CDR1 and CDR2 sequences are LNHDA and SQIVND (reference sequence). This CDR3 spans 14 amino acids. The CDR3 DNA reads TGTGCCAGTAGTATAACAGGGGGCGTCTACGAGCAGTACTTC. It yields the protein CASSITGGVYEQYF.

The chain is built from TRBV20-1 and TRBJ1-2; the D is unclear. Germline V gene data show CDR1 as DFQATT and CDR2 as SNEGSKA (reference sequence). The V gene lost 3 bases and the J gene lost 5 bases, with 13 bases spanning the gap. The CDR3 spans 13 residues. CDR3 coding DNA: TGCAGTGCTAGTTGGCGGATGGATTATGGCTACACCTTC. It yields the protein CSASWRMDYGYTF.

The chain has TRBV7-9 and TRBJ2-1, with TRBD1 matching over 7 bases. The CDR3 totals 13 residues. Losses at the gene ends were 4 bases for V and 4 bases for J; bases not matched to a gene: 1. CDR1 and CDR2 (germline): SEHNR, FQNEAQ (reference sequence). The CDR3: CASSSTGYNEQFF. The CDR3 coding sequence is TGTGCCAGCAGCTCGACAGGGTACAATGAGCAGTTCTTC.

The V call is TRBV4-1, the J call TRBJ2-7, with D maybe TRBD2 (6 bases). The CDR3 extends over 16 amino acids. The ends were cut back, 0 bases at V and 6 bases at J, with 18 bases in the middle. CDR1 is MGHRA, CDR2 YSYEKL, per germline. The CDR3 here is CASSQEWRGIGSEQYF. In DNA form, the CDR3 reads TGCGCCAGCAGCCAAGAATGGCGGGGAATAGGGTCCGAGCAGTACTTC.

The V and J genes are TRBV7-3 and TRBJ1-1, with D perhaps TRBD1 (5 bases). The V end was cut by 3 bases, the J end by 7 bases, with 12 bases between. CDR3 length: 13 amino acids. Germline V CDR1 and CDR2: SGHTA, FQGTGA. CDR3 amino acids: CASSFRRGDEAFF. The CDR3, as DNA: TGTGCCAGCAGCTTCCGGAGGGGAGATGAAGCTTTCTTT.

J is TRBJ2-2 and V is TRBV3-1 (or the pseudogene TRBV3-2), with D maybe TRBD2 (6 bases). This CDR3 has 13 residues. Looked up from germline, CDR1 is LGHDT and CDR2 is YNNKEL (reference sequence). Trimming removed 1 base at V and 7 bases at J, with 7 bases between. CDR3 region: CASSQGLVGELFF. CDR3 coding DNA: TGTGCCAGCAGCCAAGGACTAGTCGGGGAGCTGTTTTTT.

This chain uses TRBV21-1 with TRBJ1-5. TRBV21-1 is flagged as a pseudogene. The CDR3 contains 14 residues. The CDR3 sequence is CASSNRSGRQPQHF. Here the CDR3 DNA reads TGTGCCAGCAGCAATAGGTCGGGGAGGCAGCCCCAGCATTTT.

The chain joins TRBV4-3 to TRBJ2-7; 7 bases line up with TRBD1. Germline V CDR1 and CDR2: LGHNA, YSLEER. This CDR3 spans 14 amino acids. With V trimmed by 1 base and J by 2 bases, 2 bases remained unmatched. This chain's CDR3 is CASSQVQGTYEQYF. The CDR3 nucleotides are TGCGCCAGCAGCCAAGTACAGGGGACCTACGAGCAGTACTTC.